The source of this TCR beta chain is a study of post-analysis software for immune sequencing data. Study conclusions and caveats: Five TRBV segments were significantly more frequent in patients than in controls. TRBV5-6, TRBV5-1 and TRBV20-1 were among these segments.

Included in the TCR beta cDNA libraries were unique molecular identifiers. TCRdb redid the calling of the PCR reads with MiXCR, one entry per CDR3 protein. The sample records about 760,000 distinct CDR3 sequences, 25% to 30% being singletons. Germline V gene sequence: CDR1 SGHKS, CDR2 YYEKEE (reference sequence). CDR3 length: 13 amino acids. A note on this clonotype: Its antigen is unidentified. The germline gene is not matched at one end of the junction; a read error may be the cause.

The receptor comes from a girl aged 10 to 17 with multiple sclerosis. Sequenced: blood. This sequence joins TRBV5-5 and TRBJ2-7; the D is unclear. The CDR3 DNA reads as TGTGCCAGCAGCTTGGCCGACGGCTACGAACAGTACTTC. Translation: CASSLADGYEQYF.